One sample yielded the 25 T cell receptor beta chains listed below, sequenced in a study of T cell responses to AZD1222 COVID-19 vaccine. Sequenced by immunoSEQ multiplex PCR; TCRdb stores in-frame clones only, minus some. The sample has approximately 92,000 clones, roughly nine tenths seen once; the top ten hold about 7.5%. This material consisted of peripheral blood, taken on day 0 of AZD1222 vaccination. Source of these receptors: an adult in good health.

This chain connects TRBV2 to TRBJ2-7; no firm D call. Germline CDR1 and CDR2: SNHLY and FYNNEI. This CDR3 has 16 amino acids. V dropped 2 bases and J dropped 0 bases, with 14 bases sitting between them. The CDR3 loop is CASSELVSILSYEQYF. The CDR3 DNA is TGTGCCAGCAGTGAATTGGTGTCCATCCTCTCCTACGAGCAGTACTTC. Full variable domain (outside the CDR3, taken from reference TRBV2 and TRBJ2-7): EPEVTQTPSHQVTQMGQEVILRCVPISNHLYFYWYRQILGQKVEFLVSFYNNEISEKSEIFDDQFSVERPDGSNFTLKIRSTKLEDSAMYFCASSELVSILSYEQYFGPGTRLTVT.

The chain employs TRBV9 and TRBJ1-2; TRBD1 is a possible D gene (6 bases). CDR3 length: 16 residues. V was cut by 3 bases and J by 0 bases, with 15 bases left in between. CDR1 is SGDLS and CDR2 is YYNGEE in the germline V gene. The CDR3 protein is CASSAHRALANYGYTF. CDR3 nucleotides: TGTGCCAGCAGCGCACACAGGGCCCTAGCTAACTATGGCTACACCTTC.

The V and J genes are TRBV5-1 and TRBJ2-7; 7 bases align to TRBD2. Losses at the gene ends were 7 bases for V and 6 bases for J; bases not matched to a gene: 13. This CDR3 has 14 amino acids. Germline values: CDR1 SGHRS, CDR2 YFSETQ. The CDR3 DNA reads TGCGCCAGCTCAGTTGGGGGGGACTTTGCCGAGCAGTACTTC. Its protein product is CASSVGGDFAEQYF.

The rearrangement joins TRBV3-1 (or the pseudogene TRBV3-2) to TRBJ1-1; a possible D gene is TRBD1 (5 bases). There are 12 residues in the CDR3. Between the trimmed V and J ends, which lost 1 base and 7 bases, there was a span of 7 bases. Germline values: CDR1 LGHDT, CDR2 YNNKEL (reference sequence). In DNA form, the CDR3 reads TGTGCCAGCAGCCAAGCAGGGTTTGAAGCTTTCTTT. Protein product: CASSQAGFEAFF.

This clone was counted a single time. The rearrangement links TRBV6-5 to TRBJ1-5; D unclear. CDR1 and CDR2 from the germline V gene are MNHEY and SVGAGI. V shed 2 bases and J shed 5 bases, with 16 bases lying between them. The CDR3 has 16 amino acids. For the CDR3, the DNA is TGTGCCAGCAGTTACCCGAGGCGCGGGTTCCATCAGCCCCAGCATTTT. This translates into CASSYPRRGFHQPQHF.

The CDR3 reads CASRRGSLEKLFF. The CDR3 nucleotides are TGTGCCAGCCGGAGGGGATCATTAGAAAAACTGTTTTTT. The rearrangement links TRBV7-9 to TRBJ1-4; possibly TRBD1 for D (5 bases). CDR1 is SEHNR and CDR2 is FQNEAQ in the germline V gene (reference sequence). CDR3 length: 13 amino acids. Trimming took off 8 bases at V and 8 bases at J, with 15 bases between the two ends. Full variable domain (rest looked up from reference TRBV7-9 and TRBJ1-4): DTGVSQNPRHKITKRGQNVTFRCDPISEHNRLYWYRQTLGQGPEFLTYFQNEAQLEKSRLLSDRFSAERPKGSFSTLEIQRTEQGDSAMYLCASRRGSLEKLFFGSGTQLSVL.

Only one count was recorded for this clone. The gene calls are TRBV19 and TRBJ1-1; D unclear. The CDR3 extends over 15 amino acids. Trimming left V 3 bases short and J 6 bases short, with 17 bases between. Germline CDR1 is LNHDA and CDR2 is SQIVND (reference sequence). The DNA for the CDR3 is TGTGCCAGTAGTATCTCCACGGTGGCTGGATCTGAAGCTTTCTTT. Its protein is CASSISTVAGSEAFF. The full variable domain, with the rest looked up from reference TRBV19 and TRBJ1-1, is DGGITQSPKYLFRKEGQNVTLSCEQNLNHDAMYWYRQDPGQGLRLIYYSQIVNDFQKGDIAEGYSVSREKKESFPLTVTSAQKNPTAFYLCASSISTVAGSEAFFGQGTRLTVV.

In this sample, this clone turned up once. The chain links TRBV7-8 to TRBJ1-3, with no clear D. V lost 1 base and J 2 bases, leaving 6 bases between the germline ends. CDR1 is SGHVS and CDR2 is FQNEAQ in the germline V gene. CDR3 size: 14 residues. Written as DNA, the CDR3 is TGTGCCAGCAGCTTAGGAGTAGCTGGAAACACCATATATTTT. Amino acids: CASSLGVAGNTIYF.

The chain uses TRBV6-6 and TRBJ2-7; weak D call: TRBD2 (5 bases). This CDR3 region has 13 residues. Trimming took off 4 bases at V and 1 base at J, with 8 bases between the two ends. The germline V gene has CDR1 MNHNY and CDR2 SVGAGI (reference sequence). CDR3 nucleotides: TGTGCCAGCAGTTTTCCGGGGTCCTACGAGCAGTACTTC. This translates into CASSFPGSYEQYF.

The chain uses TRBV10-1 and TRBJ2-5, with D tentatively TRBD2 (6 bases). Trimming pared 4 bases from V and 7 bases from J, leaving 10 bases between. This CDR3 is built from 12 residues. The germline V gene encodes CDR1 WNHNN and CDR2 SYGVQD (reference sequence). CDR3 region: CASSAGEGTQYF. The CDR3 DNA reads as TGCGCCAGCAGTGCGGGGGAAGGGACCCAGTACTTC.

V usage is TRBV10-3 and J usage is TRBJ1-1; TRBD1 aligns across 9 bases. With 7 bases clipped from V and 0 bases from J, the junction kept 3 bases outside the gene matches. CDR1 and CDR2 (germline): ENHRY, SYGVKD. The CDR3 totals 14 residues. The CDR3 sequence is CAINDRGMNTEAFF. The CDR3 DNA follows: TGTGCCATCAATGACAGGGGGATGAACACTGAAGCTTTCTTT.

This clone was observed many times. The V gene is TRBV13, the J gene TRBJ2-2; no definite D call. Germline V gives CDR1 PRHDT, CDR2 FYEKMQ (reference sequence). Trimming removed 5 bases at V and 8 bases at J, with 12 bases between. The CDR3 contains 13 residues. The CDR3 sequence is CASSTQLRGELFF. CDR3 bases: TGTGCCAGCAGCACCCAACTTAGAGGGGAGCTGTTTTTT.

The chain combines TRBV7-2 with TRBJ2-2; D is unresolved. The V and J ends lost 1 base and 2 bases respectively, with 5 bases between them. Germline V gives CDR1 SGHTA, CDR2 FQGNSA. The CDR3 has 14 residues. CDR3 in DNA: TGTGCCAGCAGCTTAGGAGTTAACACCGGGGAGCTGTTTTTT. This sequence encodes CASSLGVNTGELFF.

The gene calls are TRBV9 and TRBJ2-3; TRBD2 agrees at 9 bases. From germline, CDR1 is SGDLS and CDR2 YYNGEE. This CDR3 has 16 amino acids. The junction had 7 bases not matched to a gene; V was cut back by 0 bases and J by 5 bases. Here the CDR3 reads CASSVATSGGEDTQYF. CDR3 sequence (DNA): TGTGCCAGCAGCGTAGCGACTAGCGGTGGGGAAGATACGCAGTATTTT.

V and J are TRBV7-2 and TRBJ1-1; D not certain. Germline assignment: CDR1 SGHTA and CDR2 FQGNSA. The length of the CDR3 is 13 residues. V was trimmed by 2 bases and J by 8 bases, leaving 12 bases between them. The CDR3: CASSLPHLGEAFF. CDR3 DNA: TGTGCCAGCAGCTTACCGCACCTGGGGGAAGCTTTCTTT.

In regard to this clone: One junction end disagrees with the germline gene, perhaps due to a read error. This chain links TRBV7-7 with TRBJ2-7; no reliable D call. The germline V gene encodes CDR1 SSHAT and CDR2 FNYEAQ (reference sequence). The CDR3 loop spans 14 amino acids. This chain's CDR3 is CASSQGWLPYEQYF. DNA for the CDR3: TGTGCTAGCAGCCAAGGGTGGCTTCCCTACGAGCAGTACTTC.

The V and J genes are TRBV9 and TRBJ1-6; D is uncertain. The CDR3 runs 16 residues. Germline V gene data show CDR1 as SGDLS and CDR2 as YYNGEE. The V and J ends lost 0 bases and 2 bases respectively, with 9 bases between them. The CDR3 coding sequence is TGTGCCAGCAGCGTAGGGGCAGAGACCTATAATTCACCCCTCCACTTT. Amino acid sequence: CASSVGAETYNSPLHF.

The sample holds one count of this clone. The J gene is TRBJ2-1, the V gene TRBV4-1; 11 bases fit TRBD2. The V gene end was trimmed by 4 bases and the J gene end by 6 bases; junction bases not matched to a gene: 5. The CDR3 runs 15 residues. CDR1 MGHRA and CDR2 YSYEKL come from the germline V gene. The CDR3: CASSRGTSGLNEQFF. CDR3 sequence (DNA): TGCGCCAGCAGCCGAGGGACTAGCGGACTCAATGAGCAGTTCTTC.

The chain joins TRBV5-1 to TRBJ2-1; unclear D gene. V was cut by 3 bases and J by 2 bases, with 12 bases left in between. The CDR3 is 15 amino acids. Germline CDR1 reads SGHRS; CDR2 reads YFSETQ. The CDR3 region has the DNA TGCGCCAGCAGCTGGGCGTCAGTTACCTACAATGAGCAGTTCTTC. It codes for CASSWASVTYNEQFF.

The V call is TRBV27, the J call TRBJ1-5; 8 bases line up with TRBD1. The CDR3 totals 13 residues. Germline lookup yields CDR1 MNHEY and CDR2 SMNVEV (reference sequence). V dropped 6 bases and J dropped 8; count of bases not matched to a gene: 6. Here the CDR3 reads CASRRNRGEPQHF. CDR3 sequence (DNA): TGTGCCAGCAGAAGGAACAGGGGGGAGCCCCAGCATTTT.

This chain links TRBV9 with TRBJ1-1; D may be TRBD1 (6 bases). The CDR3 is 17 amino acids. Trimming left V 3 bases short and J 2 bases short, with 20 bases between. CDR1 is SGDLS and CDR2 is YYNGEE in the germline V gene. CDR3 DNA sequence: TGTGCCAGCAGCGGAGCAAGGGGGGGCCATCCTAACACTGAAGCTTTCTTT. Amino acid sequence: CASSGARGGHPNTEAFF.

The rearrangement joins TRBV19 to TRBJ1-2; possible D gene TRBD1, 5 bases. CDR3 length equals 15 residues. The ends were cut back, 5 bases at V and 7 bases at J, with 20 bases in the middle. Per the germline V gene, CDR1 is LNHDA and CDR2 is SQIVND (reference sequence). CDR3 in amino acids: CASSDETDTFGGYTF. The DNA for the CDR3 is TGTGCCAGTAGTGATGAGACAGATACTTTCGGTGGCTACACCTTC.

The chain has TRBV2 and TRBJ1-4; maybe TRBD1 (6 bases). Trimming cost V 5 bases and J 8 bases, with 12 bases left between them. Germline V CDR1 and CDR2: SNHLY, FYNNEI. This CDR3 has 13 residues. CDR3 in amino acids: CASSNRDVEKLFF. In DNA, the CDR3 is TGTGCCAGCAGTAACAGGGATGTGGAAAAACTGTTTTTT.

The chain is built from TRBV30 and TRBJ1-5; D gene unclear. Germline CDR1 GTSNPN, CDR2 SVGIG (reference sequence). Trimming left V 0 bases short and J 4 bases short, with 10 bases between. CDR3 length equals 14 residues. CDR3 region: CAWSVILGNQPQHF. For the CDR3, the DNA is TGTGCCTGGAGTGTAATATTGGGGAATCAGCCCCAGCATTTT.

A few counts support this clone. The chain joins TRBV7-9 to TRBJ1-1, with D possibly TRBD1 on 6 matching bases. This CDR3 is built from 14 residues. V lost 0 bases and J 6 bases, leaving 11 bases between the germline ends. Per the germline V gene, CDR1 is SEHNR and CDR2 is FQNEAQ (reference sequence). CDR3 protein: CASSLANREAEAFF. In DNA, the CDR3 is TGTGCCAGCAGCTTAGCAAACAGGGAGGCTGAAGCTTTCTTT.